A selection of T cell receptor beta chains follows, all from one sample in a study of PD-1 blockade in classical Hodgkin lymphoma. The data were produced by immunoSEQ multiplex PCR, yet TCRdb's version contains in-frame clones alone and is incomplete. Among 27,000 or so clones listed, about three quarters were seen once. This sample comprised CD4+ T cells from blood, obtained at baseline. The receptors were gathered from a human donor with classical Hodgkin lymphoma. CDR3s include the opening cysteine and the closing phenylalanine or tryptophan. The D gene is left open where the match is weak. A clone size is listed for some rows: how often the clone was seen (once, few, many), or a class if it is expanded.

D gene,V gene,clone size,J gene,CDR3 DNA,CDR3 protein
-,TRBV18,-,TRBJ1-3,TGTGCCAGCTCACCTCTTGCGGGGATTGGAAACACCATATATTTT,CASSPLAGIGNTIYF
-,TRBV30,few,TRBJ2-5,TGTGCCTGGAGCCCAGGTTCAGAGACCCAGTACTTC,CAWSPGSETQYF
-,TRBV27,-,TRBJ1-5,TGTGCCCCCCCGCCCCCTCAGGCTTCGAGGGCCCCAAAACAGCCCCAGCATTTT,CAPPPPQASRAPKQPQHF
-,TRBV30,once,TRBJ1-3,TGTGCCTGGAGTGTGCTGGGCGCAAACTCTGGAAACACCATATATTTT,CAWSVLGANSGNTIYF
TRBD1,TRBV6-4,-,TRBJ2-3,TGTGCCAGCAGGAGGGACAGGGGGACAGATACGCAGTATTTT,CASRRDRGTDTQYF
-,TRBV29-1,-,TRBJ1-5,TGCAGCGTTGCTCCGGGGAGCAATCAGCCCCAGCATTTT,CSVAPGSNQPQHF
-,TRBV7-9,-,TRBJ1-3,TGTGCCAGCAGCCTAGGTCGGCAGCACTCTGGAAACACCATATATTTT,CASSLGRQHSGNTIYF
-,TRBV4-3,-,TRBJ2-2,TGCGCCAGCAGCCAAGATCGGGGGGCGGACACCGGGGAGCTGTTTTTT,CASSQDRGADTGELFF
-,TRBV21-1,-,TRBJ2-7,TGTGCCAGCAGCTCCAGAGCCTACGAGCAGTACTTC,CASSSRAYEQYF
TRBD1,TRBV7-3,-,TRBJ2-5,TGTGCCAGCAGCCCCCGACACGGGACAGGGAAAGAGACCCAGTACTTC,CASSPRHGTGKETQYF
TRBD2,TRBV4-2,-,TRBJ2-5,TGTGCCAGCAGCCAGGCGACTAGCGGGGGGGGGCAAGAGACCCAGTACTTC,CASSQATSGGGQETQYF
TRBD2,TRBV7-2,-,TRBJ2-1,TGTGCCAGCAGCTCGGGACTAGCGGAGATCTATGAGCAGTTCTTC,CASSSGLAEIYEQFF
-,TRBV5-1,-,TRBJ1-1,TGCGCCAGCAGCTCCCTGATACAAACGGCGGGGGCTGAAGCTTTCTTT,CASSSLIQTAGAEAFF
TRBD2,TRBV5-1,-,TRBJ2-7,TGCGCCAGCAGCTTGGACGCGGGAGGGCAATGGACCGAGCAGTACTTC,CASSLDAGGQWTEQYF
TRBD2,TRBV11-2,-,TRBJ2-3,TGTGCCAGCAGCTTCGCCGGCCTAGCGGGGGGTATTGCTACGCAGTATTTT,CASSFAGLAGGIATQYF
TRBD1,TRBV18,-,TRBJ2-7,TGTGCCAGCTCAACAGAAACAGGGGACCGGCAGTACTTC,CASSTETGDRQYF
-,TRBV7-2,-,TRBJ2-2,TGTGCCAGCAGCTCCTCCGGGGGCGACACCGGGGAGCTGTTTTTT,CASSSSGGDTGELFF
-,TRBV6-5,-,TRBJ1-6,TGTGCCAGCAGTTCGTCTGGGGGTGGGGGTTCACCCCTCCACTTT,CASSSSGGGGSPLHF
TRBD2,TRBV9,-,TRBJ2-3,TGTGCCAGCAGCCATCGGGAGGGGGGCACAGATACGCAGTATTTT,CASSHREGGTDTQYF
-,TRBV7-9,-,TRBJ2-3,TGTGCCAGCAGCTTAGCTAGCGATGCAGATACGCAGTATTTT,CASSLASDADTQYF
TRBD1,TRBV6-1,few,TRBJ1-6,TGTGCCAGCACCCTGGGACAGGAGAATTCACCCCTCCACTTT,CASTLGQENSPLHF
TRBD2,TRBV5-1,-,TRBJ2-3,TGCGCCAGCAGCTTGGAGGCTAGCGGGGGTTACACAGATACGCAGTATTTT,CASSLEASGGYTDTQYF